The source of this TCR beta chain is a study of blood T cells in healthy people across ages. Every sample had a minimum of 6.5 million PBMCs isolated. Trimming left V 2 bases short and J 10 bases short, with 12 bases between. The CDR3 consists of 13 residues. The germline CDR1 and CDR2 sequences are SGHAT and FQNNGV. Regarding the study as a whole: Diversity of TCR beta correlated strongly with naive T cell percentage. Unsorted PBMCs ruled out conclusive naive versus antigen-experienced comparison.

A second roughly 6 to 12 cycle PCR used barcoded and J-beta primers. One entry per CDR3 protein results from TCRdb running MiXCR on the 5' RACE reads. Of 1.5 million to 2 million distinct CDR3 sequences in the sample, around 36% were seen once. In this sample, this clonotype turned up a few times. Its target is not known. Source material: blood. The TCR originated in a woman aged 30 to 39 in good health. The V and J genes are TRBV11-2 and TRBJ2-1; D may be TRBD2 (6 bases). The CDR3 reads CASSLYRGVEQFF. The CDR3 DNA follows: TGTGCCAGCAGCTTATACCGCGGGGTCGAGCAGTTCTTC.